This T cell receptor (beta chain) originates from a study of blood T cells in healthy people across ages. The CDR3 runs to 13 residues. Germline V lookup: CDR1 MNHEY, CDR2 SVGEGT. V lost 4 bases to trimming and J lost 3 bases, with 9 bases between them. PCR was performed a second time for about 6 to 11 cycles using a sample-barcoded 5' primer and a J-beta primer mix. From the 5' RACE reads, TCRdb called clonotypes with MiXCR, one entry per CDR3 protein. The sample consists of roughly 930,000 distinct CDR3 sequences, around 46% of them appearing once. Donors were healthy Caucasian individuals from Russia aged roughly 6 to 90. Each sample gave at least 6 million isolated PBMCs.

Specimen: blood. The genes are TRBV6-2 or TRBV6-3 and TRBJ2-5; D not resolved. This TCR came from a man aged 25-45 years in good health. This chain's CDR3 is CASSWSREETQYF. CDR3 coding DNA: TGTGCCAGCAGTTGGTCGAGAGAAGAGACCCAGTACTTC.